A selection of T cell receptor beta chains follows, all from one sample in a study of shared clonotypes between healthy human individuals. Libraries were prepared by immunoSEQ multiplex PCR; TCRdb keeps only in-frame clonotypes and omits some of them. This repertoire shows some 240,000 clones, 65% found once; its top ten account for around 10%. Sequencing was carried out using memory CD4+ T cells sorted from blood. The receptors here all came from a man aged 25 to 40 in good health. Both conserved end residues are part of each CDR3. D genes are given only for firm matches. A clone size is listed for some rows: how often the clone was seen (once, few, many), or a class if it is expanded.

J,D,size,V,DNA,CDR3
TRBJ2-7,NA,NA,TRBV5-1,TGCGCCAGCAGCTTGGCGTCTTCCTACGAGCAGTACTTC,CASSLASSYEQYF
TRBJ2-3,TRBD2,NA,TRBV13,TGTGCCAGCAGTCGTTTCGCGGGAGCCACAGATACGCAGTATTTT,CASSRFAGATDTQYF
TRBJ2-5,TRBD1,few,TRBV18,TGTGCCAGCTCACAGCGGACAGGGCCGGAAGGTTGGGAGACCCAGTACTTC,CASSQRTGPEGWETQYF
TRBJ1-2,NA,few,TRBV19,TGTGCCAGTAGTGGACTGATCTATGGCTACACCTTC,CASSGLIYGYTF
TRBJ1-4,NA,NA,TRBV4-1,TGCGCCAGCAGCCAAGATCGGCAGGGAGATGAAAAACTGTTTTTT,CASSQDRQGDEKLFF
TRBJ1-1,NA,NA,TRBV6-5,TGTGCCAGCAGTCATCCACAGGGTAGAAACACTGAAGCTTTCTTT,CASSHPQGRNTEAFF
TRBJ2-7,NA,NA,TRBV19,TGTGCCAGCGGTTCCTACGAGCAGTACTTC,CASGSYEQYF
TRBJ2-1,TRBD2,NA,TRBV10-3,TGTGCCATCAGTGAATCGTCCGCAAGCGGGAGGTCTGATGAGCAGTTCTTC,CAISESSASGRSDEQFF
TRBJ2-5,NA,NA,TRBV6-6,TGTGCCAGCAGTTTTGGGGGAACGGGGGCGAGGACCCAGTACTTC,CASSFGGTGARTQYF
TRBJ1-3,NA,NA,TRBV9,TGTGCCAGCAGCGGTCTTAGGGTGGGTGGAAACACCATATATTTT,CASSGLRVGGNTIYF
TRBJ2-3,NA,many,TRBV6-1,TGTGCCAGCAGCGTCTTCTATACGCAGTATTTT,CASSVFYTQYF
TRBJ2-5,NA,NA,TRBV7-2,TGTGCCAGCAGCTTAGAACACTCTTCGACCCAGTACTTC,CASSLEHSSTQYF
TRBJ1-2,NA,few,TRBV6-1,TGTGCCAGCAGTGAAAGCAGGGACGTCGCCCGCGCCTTC,CASSESRDVARAF
TRBJ2-2,NA,NA,TRBV7-5,TGTGCCAGACACGGGGAGCTGTTTTTT,CARHGELFF
TRBJ2-1,TRBD1,NA,TRBV7-6,TGTGCCAGCAGCCCCACCGGGACAGTCTCCTACAATGAGCAGTTCTTC,CASSPTGTVSYNEQFF